The T cell receptor beta chain under discussion was sequenced for a study of T cell repertoires in cytomegalovirus infection. Study-wide background: Public TCR beta signatures were indicative of both CMV infection and a matching HLA type. General observations from the study: Clonotypes of TCR beta that were HLA-C-restricted and CMV-specific dominated the ex vivo response. Summed public TCR beta family frequency identified CMV carriers bearing the relevant HLA.

A single record per CDR3 protein comes from TCRdb applying MiXCR to the reads. The repertoire consists of 170,000 or so distinct CDR3 sequences, with 13% to 15% occurring once and the leading ten covering roughly a quarter. For this clonotype: Its specificity is unknown.

The germline CDR1 and CDR2 sequences are SGHDT and YYEEEE. CDR3 size: 14 residues. V was clipped by 0 bases and J by 14 bases, with 15 bases between them. The TCR originated in a human donor in good health (CMV status not recorded). Some clones in this sample may be carry-over from other donors' samples. The gene calls are TRBV5-6 and TRBJ1-6; D not certain. Sequences were obtained from PBMCs. CDR3 region: CASSLVGRGITLHF. CDR3 bases: TGTGCCAGCAGCTTGGTTGGCCGGGGAATTACCCTCCACTTT.